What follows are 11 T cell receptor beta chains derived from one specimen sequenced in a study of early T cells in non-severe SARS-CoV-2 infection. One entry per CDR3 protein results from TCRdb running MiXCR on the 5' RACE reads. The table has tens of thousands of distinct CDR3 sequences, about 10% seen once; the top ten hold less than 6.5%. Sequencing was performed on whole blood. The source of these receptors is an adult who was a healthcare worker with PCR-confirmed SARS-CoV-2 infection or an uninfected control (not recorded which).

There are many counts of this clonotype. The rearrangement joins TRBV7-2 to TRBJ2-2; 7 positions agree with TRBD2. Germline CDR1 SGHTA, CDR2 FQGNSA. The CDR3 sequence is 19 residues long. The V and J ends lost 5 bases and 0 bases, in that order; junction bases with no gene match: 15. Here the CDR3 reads CASSRLWGGGATNTGELFF. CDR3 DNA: TGTGCCAGCAGCCGCCTATGGGGCGGGGGAGCCACGAACACCGGGGAGCTGTTTTTT.

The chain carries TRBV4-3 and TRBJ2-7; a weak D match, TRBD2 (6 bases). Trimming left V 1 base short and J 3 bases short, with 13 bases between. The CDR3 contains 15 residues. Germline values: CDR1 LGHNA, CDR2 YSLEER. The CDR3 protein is CASSQGRDLNYEQYF. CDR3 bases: TGCGCCAGCAGCCAAGGCCGGGACTTGAACTACGAGCAGTACTTC.

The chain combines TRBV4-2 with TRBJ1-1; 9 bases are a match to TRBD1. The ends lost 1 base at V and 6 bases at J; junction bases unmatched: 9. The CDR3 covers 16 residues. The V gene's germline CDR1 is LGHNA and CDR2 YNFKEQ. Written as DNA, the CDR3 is TGTGCCAGCAGCCAAGGGACAGGGGCCGCAGAGGCTGAAGCTTTCTTT. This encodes CASSQGTGAAEAEAFF.

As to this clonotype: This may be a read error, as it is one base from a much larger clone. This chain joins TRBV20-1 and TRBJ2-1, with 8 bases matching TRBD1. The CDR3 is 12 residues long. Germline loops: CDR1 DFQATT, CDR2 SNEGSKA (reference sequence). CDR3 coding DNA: TGCTGTGCTCCTGACAGGGGAGATGAGCAGTTCTTC. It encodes CCAPDRGDEQFF.

As DNA, the CDR3 is TGCAGCGTCCAGACCACCTATGGCTACACCTTC. Amino acid sequence: CSVQTTYGYTF. J is TRBJ1-2 and V is TRBV29-1; D unresolved. The CDR3 totals 11 residues. Looked up from germline, CDR1 is SQVTM and CDR2 is ANQGSEA. Trimming cost V 6 bases and J 4 bases, with 9 bases left between them.

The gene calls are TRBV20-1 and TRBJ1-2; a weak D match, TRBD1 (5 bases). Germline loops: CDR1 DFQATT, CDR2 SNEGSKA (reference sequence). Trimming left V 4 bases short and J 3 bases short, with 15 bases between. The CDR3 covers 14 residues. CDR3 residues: CSATSDTRDYGYTF. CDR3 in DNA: TGCAGTGCTACCTCGGACACGAGGGACTATGGCTACACCTTC.

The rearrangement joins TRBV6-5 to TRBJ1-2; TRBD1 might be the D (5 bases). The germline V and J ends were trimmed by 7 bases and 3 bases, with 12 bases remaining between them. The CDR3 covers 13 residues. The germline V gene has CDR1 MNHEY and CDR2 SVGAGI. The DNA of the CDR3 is TGTGCCAGCAAAAGGGTACAGGACTATGGCTACACCTTC. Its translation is CASKRVQDYGYTF.

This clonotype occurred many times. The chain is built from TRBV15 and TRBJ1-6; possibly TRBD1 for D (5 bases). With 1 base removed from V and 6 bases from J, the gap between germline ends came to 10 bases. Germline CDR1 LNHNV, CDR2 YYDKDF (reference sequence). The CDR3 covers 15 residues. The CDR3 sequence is CATSRARQTNSPLHF. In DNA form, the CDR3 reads TGTGCCACCAGCAGAGCGAGACAGACTAATTCACCCCTCCACTTT.

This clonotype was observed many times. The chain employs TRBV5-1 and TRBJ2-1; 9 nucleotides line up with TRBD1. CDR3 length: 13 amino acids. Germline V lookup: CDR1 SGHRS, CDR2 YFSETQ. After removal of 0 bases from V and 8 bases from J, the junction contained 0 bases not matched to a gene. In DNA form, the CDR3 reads TGCGCCAGCAGCTTGGGACAGGGGGATGAGCAGTTCTTC. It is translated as CASSLGQGDEQFF.

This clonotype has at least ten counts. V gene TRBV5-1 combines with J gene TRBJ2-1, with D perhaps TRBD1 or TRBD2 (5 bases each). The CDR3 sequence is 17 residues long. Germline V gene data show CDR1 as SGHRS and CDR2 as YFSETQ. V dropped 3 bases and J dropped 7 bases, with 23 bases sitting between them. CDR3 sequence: CASSSPTGTVERNEQFF. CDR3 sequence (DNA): TGCGCCAGCAGCTCCCCGACCGGGACGGTCGAGAGGAATGAGCAGTTCTTC. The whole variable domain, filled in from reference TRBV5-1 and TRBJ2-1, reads KAGVTQTPRYLIKTRGQQVTLSCSPISGHRSVSWYQQTPGQGLQFLFEYFSETQRNKGNFPGRFSGRQFSNSRSEMNVSTLELGDSALYLCASSSPTGTVERNEQFFGPGTRLTVL.

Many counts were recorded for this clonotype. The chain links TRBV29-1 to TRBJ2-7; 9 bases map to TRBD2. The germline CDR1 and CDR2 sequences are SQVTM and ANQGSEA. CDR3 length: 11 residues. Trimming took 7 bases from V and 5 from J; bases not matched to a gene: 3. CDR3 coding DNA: TGCAGCGGGGGACTAGCCCACGAGCAGTACTTC. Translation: CSGGLAHEQYF.